This T cell receptor (beta chain) was sequenced during a study of shared clonotypes between healthy human individuals. Findings and limits, study-wide: Blood was the only sampled material, and tissue repertoires likely differ.

This clone was seen a single time. The antigen is undetermined. Some clones are missing from TCRdb's copy, which holds only in-frame ones; the method was immunoSEQ multiplex PCR. The data contain approximately 2.4 million clones, approximately 94% of them singletons. The TCR sequence derives from a man in his late teens or twenties in good health. The specimen sequenced was naive CD4+ T cells sorted from blood. Subset described: CD45RA+ positively selected.

The CDR3 DNA sequence: TGTGCCAGCAGCCCGTCCCCCGGGTACGAAGGAAACACCATATATTTT. It translates to CASSPSPGYEGNTIYF. The chain combines TRBV4-2 with TRBJ1-3; D unresolved. The germline CDR1 and CDR2 sequences are LGHNA and YNFKEQ. The CDR3 sequence is 16 residues long. V was clipped by 4 bases and J by 4 bases, with 17 bases between them.